This entry lists 28 T cell receptor beta chains sequenced from one sample in a study of T-cell reconstitution after alpha-beta-depleted transplantation in children. Unique molecular identifiers were built into the TCRbeta library. MiXCR, applied by TCRdb to the PCR reads, yields one record per CDR3 protein. The data show about a million distinct CDR3 sequences, with 25% to 35% seen just once and over 25% held by the top ten. Sequencing was performed on PBMCs, mostly from graft donor cells, taken 360 days after TCRalphabeta/CD19-depleted stem cell transplant. Every receptor here comes from a boy younger than two who had a stem cell transplant for SCID, so the T cells may come from the graft donor.

This clonotype was seen more than once but under ten times. This chain links TRBV11-1 with TRBJ2-1; the D gene is possibly TRBD2 (5 bases). This CDR3 comprises 12 residues. Per the germline V gene, CDR1 is SGHAT and CDR2 is FQDESV (reference sequence). V was shortened by 4 bases and J by 16 bases, with 17 bases between the two germline ends. The CDR3 is CASSSDSTGSFF. The CDR3 DNA follows: TGTGCCAGCAGCTCCGACTCGACGGGATCCTTCTTC.

The V gene is TRBV20-1, the J gene TRBJ2-7; possibly TRBD2 for D (5 bases). In germline, CDR1 is DFQATT, CDR2 SNEGSKA (reference sequence). The CDR3 totals 15 residues. Trimming shortened V by 6 bases and J by 4 bases, and 22 bases separated the two germline ends. This CDR3 reads CSALVSTPGKYEQYF. CDR3 DNA sequence: TGCAGTGCCCTAGTATCTACACCGGGGAAATACGAGCAGTACTTC.

The chain combines TRBV11-2 with TRBJ2-1; weak D call: TRBD1 (5 bases). The CDR3 covers 14 residues. Deletions cut 4 bases from V and 9 bases from J, with 16 bases between. Germline CDR1 reads SGHAT; CDR2 reads FQNNGV. CDR3 in amino acids: CASSWGWTNGEQFF. CDR3 nucleotides: TGTGCCAGCAGCTGGGGCTGGACGAACGGTGAGCAGTTCTTC. Drawing the rest from reference TRBV11-2 and TRBJ2-1, the complete variable domain is EAGVAQSPRYKIIEKRQSVAFWCNPISGHATLYWYQQILGQGPKLLIQFQNNGVVDDSQLPKDRFSAERLKGVDSTLKIQPAKLEDSAVYLCASSWGWTNGEQFFGPGTRLTVL.

CDR3 nucleotide sequence: TGTGCCAGCAGCTTAGCGGCTGTAGGCACAGATACGCAGTATTTT. Protein sequence: CASSLAAVGTDTQYF. This chain uses TRBV7-8 with TRBJ2-3; D ambiguous. The V end was cut by 0 bases, the J end by 1 base, with 8 bases between. The CDR3 extends over 15 amino acids. Germline V gene lookup returns CDR1 SGHVS and CDR2 FQNEAQ. Supplemented by reference TRBV7-8 and TRBJ2-3, the full variable domain reads GAGVSQSPRYKVAKRGQDVALRCDPISGHVSLFWYQQALGQGPEFLTYFQNEAQLDKSGLPSDRFFAERPEGSVSTLKIQRTQQEDSAVYLCASSLAAVGTDTQYFGPGTRLTVL.

This clonotype showed up just a few times. The CDR3 nucleotides read TGTGCCACCAGTGATGGGCCCGGTCCCTACAATGAGCAGTTCTTC. It is translated as CATSDGPGPYNEQFF. The chain recombines TRBV24-1 with TRBJ2-1; no definite D call. This CDR3 contains 15 residues. Germline CDR1 is KGHDR and CDR2 is SFDVKD. V was pared by 3 bases and J by 2 bases, with 10 bases between.

This chain connects TRBV20-1 to TRBJ1-2; D unclear. The V gene lost 5 bases and the J gene lost 5 bases, with 6 bases spanning the gap. The germline V gene encodes CDR1 DFQATT and CDR2 SNEGSKA (reference sequence). There are 10 residues in the CDR3. The DNA for the CDR3 is TGCAGTGCTTCTGGGTATGGCTACACCTTC. Protein: CSASGYGYTF.

The chain has TRBV7-8 and TRBJ2-3, with D perhaps assigned TRBD1 or TRBD2 (5 bases each). V shed 5 bases and J shed 3 bases, with 15 bases lying between them. The CDR3 runs 15 residues. Germline CDR1 is SGHVS and CDR2 is FQNEAQ. The CDR3 DNA follows: TGTGCCAGCAGCCCAGAGGGGAGAAAGACAGATACGCAGTATTTT. Translating gives CASSPEGRKTDTQYF.

This rearrangement joins TRBV10-3 to TRBJ2-3, with 8 bases matching TRBD2. Germline CDR1 reads ENHRY; CDR2 reads SYGVKD. The CDR3 spans 17 residues. The V segment lost 6 bases and the J segment 2 bases; nucleotides outside the gene matches: 13. The CDR3 sequence: CAIRSGLAPKNTDTQYF. The CDR3 DNA is TGTGCCATCAGAAGTGGACTAGCCCCGAAGAACACAGATACGCAGTATTTT.

V and J are TRBV2 and TRBJ2-7; TRBD1 aligns across 10 bases. CDR1 is SNHLY and CDR2 is FYNNEI in the germline V gene. CDR3 length equals 14 residues. Trimming cost V 3 bases and J 3 bases; bases outside gene matches: 2. Here the CDR3 DNA reads TGTGCCAGCAGTGAGGGACAGGGGTACTACGAGCAGTACTTC. Translation: CASSEGQGYYEQYF.

The rearrangement uses TRBV29-1 and TRBJ1-1; tentatively, D is TRBD1 (5 bases). Trimming took 8 bases from V and 5 from J, leaving 15 bases between them. Germline loops: CDR1 SQVTM, CDR2 ANQGSEA. This CDR3 is 12 amino acids long. In DNA form, the CDR3 reads TGCAGCACTCCCGGGGGTTATACTGAAGCTTTCTTT. It codes for CSTPGGYTEAFF.

The V call is TRBV6-5, the J call TRBJ1-5, with 10 bases lining up with TRBD1. J lost 7 bases, V lost 0 bases, and 3 bases had no gene match. There are 15 residues in the CDR3. Germline loops: CDR1 MNHEY, CDR2 SVGAGI. In DNA, the CDR3 is TGTGCCAGCAGTTACTCCTGGACAGGGGGACAGCCCCAGCATTTT. This translates into CASSYSWTGGQPQHF.

The chain is built from TRBV4-3 and TRBJ2-1, with TRBD1 as a possible D gene (5 bases). The V gene's germline CDR1 is LGHNA and CDR2 YSLEER. This CDR3 has 15 residues. V dropped 4 bases and J dropped 6 bases, with 16 bases sitting between them. This chain's CDR3 is CASSRNNDRVNEQFF. DNA of the CDR3: TGCGCCAGCAGCCGTAATAATGACAGAGTCAATGAGCAGTTCTTC.

V and J are TRBV7-9 and TRBJ2-5; D remains unclear. The V gene lost 6 bases and the J gene lost 3 bases, with 8 bases spanning the gap. This CDR3 comprises 12 residues. Germline V gene sequence: CDR1 SEHNR, CDR2 FQNEAQ (reference sequence). CDR3 region: CASSTNKETQYF. The CDR3 bases are TGTGCCAGCAGTACGAACAAAGAGACCCAGTACTTC.

Turning to this clonotype: A much larger clone differs from this one at a single base, so this may be a read error. The CDR3 carries no conserved terminal phenylalanine or tryptophan, so it likely arises from a read error. This chain links TRBV5-1 with TRBJ2-1, with 8 bases that match TRBD2. The CDR3 has 15 residues. Trimming took 4 bases from V and 4 from J; bases not matched to a gene: 7. Germline CDR1 and CDR2: SGHRS and YFSETQ. For the CDR3, the DNA is TGCGCCAGCAGCCTAGCGGGTATGGTGTACAATGAGCAGTTCTTG. Translated, it gives CASSLAGMVYNEQFL.

This clonotype was found a few times. The chain couples TRBV6-5 to TRBJ1-1, with a possible D match to TRBD1 (5 bases). Germline V gene lookup returns CDR1 MNHEY and CDR2 SVGAGI. The germline V and J ends were trimmed by 4 bases and 11 bases, with 20 bases remaining between them. The CDR3 has 14 residues. The chain's CDR3 is CASSSRPVQGGAFF. The CDR3 DNA is TGTGCCAGCAGTTCCAGACCCGTTCAGGGTGGGGCTTTCTTT.

CDR3 sequence: CASSSGLAGYGEQFF. The DNA of the CDR3 is TGTGCCAGCAGCTCGGGACTAGCGGGGTACGGTGAGCAGTTCTTC. The V call is TRBV7-2, the J call TRBJ2-1; 13 nucleotides agree with TRBD2. The CDR3 loop spans 15 amino acids. Germline V CDR1 and CDR2: SGHTA, FQGNSA. The J segment lost 9 bases and the V segment lost 4 bases, leaving 6 bases of the junction unmatched.

This clonotype was counted only a few times. V usage is TRBV20-1 and J usage is TRBJ2-7, with 7 bases identical to TRBD1. In germline, CDR1 is DFQATT, CDR2 SNEGSKA (reference sequence). J was trimmed by 2 bases and V by 5 bases; bases with no gene match: 9. There are 14 residues in the CDR3. CDR3 in amino acids: CSAAPQGKPYEQYF. The CDR3 DNA is TGCAGTGCTGCCCCACAGGGGAAACCCTACGAGCAGTACTTC.

CDR3 nucleotide sequence: TGCAGTGCTGATCGGGACGGAGAGACCCAGTACTTC. Its translation: CSADRDGETQYF. This chain links TRBV20-1 with TRBJ2-5; D may be TRBD1 or TRBD2 (5 bases each). The CDR3 length is 12 residues. The V gene lost 5 bases and the J gene lost 4 bases, with 11 bases spanning the gap. Per germline, CDR1 DFQATT and CDR2 SNEGSKA (reference sequence).

The sample holds a few counts of this clonotype. The CDR3 protein is CASSHRPTENTEAFF. CDR3 nucleotides: TGTGCCAGCAGTCACCGACCCACCGAGAACACTGAAGCTTTCTTT. This chain connects TRBV28 to TRBJ1-1, with unresolved D. Germline V gene lookup returns CDR1 MDHEN and CDR2 SYDVKM. V was clipped by 5 bases and J by 1 base, with 14 bases between them. The CDR3 length is 15 residues.

The chain uses TRBV29-1 and TRBJ2-5; 9 bases are shared with TRBD1. With V trimmed by 4 bases and J by 7 bases, 4 bases remained unmatched. The CDR3 spans 12 residues. In germline, CDR1 is SQVTM, CDR2 ANQGSEA. The CDR3 DNA is TGCAGCGTTGGACAGGGGGATGCGACCCAGTACTTC. It is translated as CSVGQGDATQYF.

The genes are TRBV4-1 and TRBJ2-1, with a weak D call TRBD2 (7 bases). Germline CDR1 and CDR2: MGHRA and YSYEKL. V was cut by 2 bases and J by 7 bases, with 15 bases left in between. The CDR3 totals 15 residues. DNA for the CDR3: TGCGCCAGCAGCCAACGGGGGGCCGCCAGAAATGAGCAGTTCTTC. Amino acid sequence: CASSQRGAARNEQFF.

This chain connects TRBV3-1 to TRBJ2-7; the match to TRBD2 covers 8 bases. The CDR3 totals 13 residues. The V segment lost 9 bases and the J segment 0 bases; nucleotides outside the gene matches: 4. Looked up from germline, CDR1 is LGHDT and CDR2 is YNNKEL (reference sequence). Here the CDR3 reads CASKAGDSYEQYF. DNA for the CDR3: TGTGCCAGTAAAGCGGGAGACTCCTACGAGCAGTACTTC.

The J gene is TRBJ1-5, the V gene TRBV12-3 or TRBV12-4, with D possibly TRBD1 on 6 matching bases. This CDR3 spans 14 amino acids. V lost 10 bases and J 7 bases, leaving 20 bases between the germline ends. CDR3 residues: CAISSDRPGQPQHF. DNA of the CDR3: TGTGCCATCAGCTCAGACAGGCCAGGGCAGCCCCAGCATTTT.

V usage is TRBV28 and J usage is TRBJ2-1, with 10 bases matching TRBD1. Germline CDR1 is MDHEN and CDR2 is SYDVKM. Trimming at V came to 7 bases and at J to 4 bases, leaving 10 bases not matched to a gene. This CDR3 is built from 16 residues. CDR3 DNA: TGTGCCAGCACGACGACCGGGACAGGGGTGTACAATGAGCAGTTCTTC. Amino acid sequence: CASTTTGTGVYNEQFF. Together with reference TRBV28 and TRBJ2-1, the CDR3 gives the full variable domain: DVKVTQSSRYLVKRTGEKVFLECVQDMDHENMFWYRQDPGLGLRLIYFSYDVKMKEKGDIPEGYSVSREKKERFSLILESASTNQTSMYLCASTTTGTGVYNEQFFGPGTRLTVL.

The chain uses TRBV6-5 and TRBJ1-1; a weak D match, TRBD1 (5 bases). Germline V gene data show CDR1 as MNHEY and CDR2 as SVGAGI. With 0 bases removed from V and 0 bases from J, the gap between germline ends came to 11 bases. CDR3 size: 16 residues. CDR3 amino acids: CASSYSGPYMNTEAFF. CDR3 nucleotides: TGTGCCAGCAGTTACTCGGGACCCTATATGAACACTGAAGCTTTCTTT.

The genes are TRBV10-3 and TRBJ2-3; 14 bases are shared with TRBD2. The length of the CDR3 is 14 residues. The V segment lost 10 bases and the J segment 2 bases; nucleotides outside the gene matches: 2. Looked up from germline, CDR1 is ENHRY and CDR2 is SYGVKD. The CDR3 coding sequence is TGTGCCACGGGACTAGCGGGGGACACAGATACGCAGTATTTT. Translated: CATGLAGDTDTQYF.

This chain joins TRBV5-1 and TRBJ1-2; D is possibly TRBD1 (6 bases). This CDR3 contains 15 residues. V was pared by 0 bases and J by 4 bases, with 13 bases between. Germline CDR1 and CDR2: SGHRS and YFSETQ. In DNA, the CDR3 is TGCGCCAGCAGCTTGGCCACCGGGGGCATCTATGGCTACACCTTC. Residues: CASSLATGGIYGYTF.

V and J are TRBV7-9 and TRBJ2-2, with TRBD1 matching 11 bases. This CDR3 is 17 amino acids long. CDR1 is SEHNR and CDR2 is FQNEAQ in the germline V gene (reference sequence). The V and J ends lost 5 bases and 5 bases, in that order; junction bases with no gene match: 10. For the CDR3, the DNA is TGTGCCAGCAGCCTTGGACAGGGGGCAATGAATACCGGGGAGCTGTTTTTT. Translated, it gives CASSLGQGAMNTGELFF.